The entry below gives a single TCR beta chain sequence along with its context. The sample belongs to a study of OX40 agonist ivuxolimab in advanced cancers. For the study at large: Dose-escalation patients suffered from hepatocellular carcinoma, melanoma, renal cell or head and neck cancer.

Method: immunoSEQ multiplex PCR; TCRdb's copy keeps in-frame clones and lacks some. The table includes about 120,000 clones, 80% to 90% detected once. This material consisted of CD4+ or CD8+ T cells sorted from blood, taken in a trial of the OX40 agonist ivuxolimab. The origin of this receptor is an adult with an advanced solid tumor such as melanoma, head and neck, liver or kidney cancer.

CDR3 nucleotide sequence: TGTGCCAGCAGCCCCTGGGACAAGAGCTCCTACGAGCAGTACTTC. It specifies CASSPWDKSSYEQYF. The rearrangement uses TRBV9 and TRBJ2-7, with TRBD1 as a possible D gene (6 bases). The V and J ends lost 4 bases and 0 bases respectively, with 14 bases between them. CDR1 is SGDLS, CDR2 YYNGEE, per germline. The CDR3 is made up of 15 amino acids.